These 10 T cell receptor beta chains were sequenced from one sample in a study of a mutant IDH1 vaccine in newly diagnosed glioma. Method: immunoSEQ multiplex PCR; TCRdb's copy keeps in-frame clones and lacks some. Seen here are more than 35,000 clones, about 86% observed once, and the top ten hold approximately 4.7%. The antigens of these receptors remain unknown. The time point was: week 35, safety follow-up. Every vaccine dose comprised 300 ug of mutant IDH1 20-mer peptide plus topical imiquimod. The input for sequencing was PBMCs, taken from a glioma patient whose treatment included an IDH1 peptide vaccine. The receptor set was obtained from a woman between 35 and 50 years old with glioma. Some clones in this sample may be carry-over from other donors' samples.

The rearrangement uses TRBV25-1 and TRBJ2-3; tentatively, D is TRBD2 (6 bases). The CDR3 contains 13 residues. The ends were cut back, 8 bases at V and 0 bases at J, with 9 bases in the middle. Per germline, CDR1 MGHDK and CDR2 SYGVNS. Here the CDR3 reads CASERVSTDTQYF. The CDR3 bases are TGTGCCAGCGAGCGGGTTAGCACAGATACGCAGTATTTT.

The chain is built from TRBV6-5 and TRBJ1-3; D remains ambiguous. The CDR3 has 14 residues. V lost 0 bases to trimming and J lost 5 bases, with 8 bases between them. Per the germline V gene, CDR1 is MNHEY and CDR2 is SVGAGI. The CDR3 reads CASSYSTQRNTIYF. DNA of the CDR3: TGTGCCAGCAGTTACTCGACACAGCGAAACACCATATATTTT.

This clone turned up a few times. The rearrangement uses TRBV4-1 and TRBJ1-1; possible D gene TRBD1, 6 bases. Trimming shortened V by 2 bases and J by 4 bases, and 14 bases separated the two germline ends. Germline loops: CDR1 MGHRA, CDR2 YSYEKL. This CDR3 contains 15 residues. CDR3 loop: CASSQKDSGGTEAFF. The DNA of the CDR3 is TGCGCCAGCAGCCAAAAGGACAGCGGGGGCACTGAAGCTTTCTTT.

This chain joins TRBV11-2 and TRBJ1-1; no definite D call. Germline CDR1 and CDR2: SGHAT and FQNNGV. The CDR3 is made up of 15 amino acids. Trimming took 5 bases from V and 4 from J, leaving 17 bases between them. The DNA for the CDR3 is TGTGCCAGCAGCGACCGACGTGATCTTGGCACTGAAGCTTTCTTT. Translating gives CASSDRRDLGTEAFF.

J is TRBJ2-1 and V is TRBV7-8, with D uncertain. V dropped 1 base and J dropped 3 bases, with 4 bases sitting between them. This CDR3 contains 13 residues. Germline V gene data show CDR1 as SGHVS and CDR2 as FQNEAQ. The CDR3 DNA reads as TGTGCCAGCAGCTTAGAACACTACAATGAGCAGTTCTTC. Translated, it gives CASSLEHYNEQFF.

V usage is TRBV5-1 and J usage is TRBJ2-2, with D hard to call. The V and J ends lost 3 bases and 1 base respectively, with 7 bases between them. The CDR3 has 14 amino acids. From germline, CDR1 is SGHRS and CDR2 YFSETQ. The CDR3 reads CASSSAGNTGELFF. In nucleotides, the CDR3 is TGCGCCAGCAGCTCTGCCGGGAACACCGGGGAGCTGTTTTTT. The variable domain in full, completed from reference TRBV5-1 and TRBJ2-2, reads KAGVTQTPRYLIKTRGQQVTLSCSPISGHRSVSWYQQTPGQGLQFLFEYFSETQRNKGNFPGRFSGRQFSNSRSEMNVSTLELGDSALYLCASSSAGNTGELFFGEGSRLTVL.

This clone was found a few times. The V gene is TRBV6-4, the J gene TRBJ1-5; D gene uncertain. With 0 bases removed from V and 2 bases from J, the gap between germline ends came to 8 bases. Germline values: CDR1 MRHNA, CDR2 SNTAGT. The CDR3 loop spans 15 amino acids. The CDR3 loop reads CASSDSIEGNQPQHF. CDR3 DNA: TGTGCCAGCAGTGACTCCATAGAAGGCAATCAGCCCCAGCATTTT.

V and J are TRBV7-2 and TRBJ2-5; a weak D match, TRBD2 (5 bases). The germline V gene has CDR1 SGHTA and CDR2 FQGNSA. CDR3 length equals 14 residues. Trimming shortened V by 3 bases and J by 3 bases, and 11 bases separated the two germline ends. CDR3 coding DNA: TGTGCCAGCAGCTTTCGGAGCGGAAAAGAGACCCAGTACTTC. Encoded protein: CASSFRSGKETQYF.

The J gene is TRBJ1-2, the V gene TRBV2; D not resolved. V was cut by 4 bases and J by 4 bases, with 16 bases left in between. This CDR3 has 15 amino acids. In germline, CDR1 is SNHLY, CDR2 FYNNEI. CDR3 residues: CASSGNEGEPYGYTF. CDR3 DNA sequence: TGTGCCAGCAGTGGGAATGAGGGAGAACCCTATGGCTACACCTTC.

This rearrangement joins TRBV6-1 to TRBJ2-7, with D possibly called TRBD1 or TRBD2 (5 bases each). This CDR3 has 14 residues. Deletions cut 5 bases from V and 0 bases from J, with 11 bases between. Germline V gene data show CDR1 as MNHNS and CDR2 as SASEGT. This CDR3 reads CASSTGTFSYEQYF. The CDR3 DNA is TGTGCCAGCAGTACCGGGACCTTCTCCTACGAGCAGTACTTC.